This T cell receptor (beta chain) was identified during a study of shared T cell receptors in the human thymus. Germline V gene sequence: CDR1 SEHNR, CDR2 FQNEAQ (reference sequence). The V end was cut by 5 bases, the J end by 2 bases, with 18 bases between. The CDR3 has 16 residues. Here immunoSEQ multiplex PCR was the method, and the copy in TCRdb shows in-frame clones only, minus some. In the table there are 600,000 to 900,000 clones, 70% to 90% of which are singletons. These data were also reused for a study on human thymus T cells. That study reports: Donors were healthy Finnish babies undergoing corrective operations for congenital heart defects. Thymic and blood repertoires seemed to favor certain V and J genes.

Source material: thymocytes. This chain uses TRBV7-9 with TRBJ1-1; D gene unclear. The sequence derives from a girl under three years old with a congenital heart defect. CDR3 sequence: CASSPGEPVPNTEAFF. The CDR3 coding sequence is TGTGCCAGCAGCCCCGGAGAGCCGGTCCCCAACACTGAAGCTTTCTTT.